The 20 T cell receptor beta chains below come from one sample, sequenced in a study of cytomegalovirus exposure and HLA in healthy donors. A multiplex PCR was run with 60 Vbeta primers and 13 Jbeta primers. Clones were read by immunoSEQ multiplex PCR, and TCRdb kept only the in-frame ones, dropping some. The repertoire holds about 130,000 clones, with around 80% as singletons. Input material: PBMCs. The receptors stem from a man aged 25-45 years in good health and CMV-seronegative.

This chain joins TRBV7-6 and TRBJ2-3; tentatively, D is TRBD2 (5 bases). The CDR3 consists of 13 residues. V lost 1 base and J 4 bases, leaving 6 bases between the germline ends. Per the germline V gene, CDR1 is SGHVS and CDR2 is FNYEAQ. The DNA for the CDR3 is TGTGCCAGCAGCTTAGAGGGAGCAGATACGCAGTATTTT. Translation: CASSLEGADTQYF.

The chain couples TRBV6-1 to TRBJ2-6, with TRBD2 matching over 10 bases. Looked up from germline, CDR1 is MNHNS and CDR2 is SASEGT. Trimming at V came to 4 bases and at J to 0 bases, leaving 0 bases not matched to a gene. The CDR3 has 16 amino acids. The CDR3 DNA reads TGTGCCAGCAGTGGGACTAGCGGCTCTGGGGCCAACGTCCTGACTTTC. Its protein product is CASSGTSGSGANVLTF.

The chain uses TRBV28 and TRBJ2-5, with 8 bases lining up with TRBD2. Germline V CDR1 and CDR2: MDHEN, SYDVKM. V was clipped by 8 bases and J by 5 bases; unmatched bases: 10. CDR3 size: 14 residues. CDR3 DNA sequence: TGTGCCAGCGTCACGGGAGGGGCGCAGGAGACCCAGTACTTC. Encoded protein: CASVTGGAQETQYF.

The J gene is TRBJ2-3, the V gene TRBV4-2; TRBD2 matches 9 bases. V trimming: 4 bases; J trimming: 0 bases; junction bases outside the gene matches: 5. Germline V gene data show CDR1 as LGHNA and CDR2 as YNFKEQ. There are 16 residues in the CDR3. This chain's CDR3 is CASSPRLAESTDTQYF. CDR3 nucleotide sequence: TGTGCCAGCAGCCCCCGACTAGCGGAGAGCACAGATACGCAGTATTTT.

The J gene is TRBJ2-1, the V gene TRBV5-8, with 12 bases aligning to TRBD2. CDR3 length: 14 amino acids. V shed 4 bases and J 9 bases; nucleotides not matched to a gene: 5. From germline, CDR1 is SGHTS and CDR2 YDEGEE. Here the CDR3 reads CASSVGLAGSEQFF. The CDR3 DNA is TGTGCCAGCAGCGTCGGACTAGCGGGATCTGAGCAGTTCTTC.

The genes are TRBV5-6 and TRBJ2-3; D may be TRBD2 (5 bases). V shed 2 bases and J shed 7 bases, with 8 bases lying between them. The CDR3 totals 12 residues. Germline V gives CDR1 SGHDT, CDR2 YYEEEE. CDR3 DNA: TGTGCCAGCAGCTTACTAGAGAATACGCAGTATTTT. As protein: CASSLLENTQYF.

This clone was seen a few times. The CDR3, as DNA: TGTGCCAGCAGTGAAAAGACTAGCGGGTCCTACGAGCAGTACTTC. This codes for CASSEKTSGSYEQYF. The rearrangement uses TRBV6-1 and TRBJ2-7; 10 bases agree with TRBD2. The CDR3 totals 15 residues. Looked up from germline, CDR1 is MNHNS and CDR2 is SASEGT. The V gene end was trimmed by 2 bases and the J gene end by 1 base; junction bases not matched to a gene: 2.

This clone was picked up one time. CDR3 coding DNA: TGTGCCAGCCGGGACAGGGAAGGTCAGGAAAAACTGTTTTTT. It yields the protein CASRDREGQEKLFF. The chain recombines TRBV19 with TRBJ1-4; 9 bases are a match to TRBD1. The CDR3 has 14 amino acids. Germline CDR1 LNHDA, CDR2 SQIVND (reference sequence). Trimming took 9 bases from V and 8 from J; bases not matched to a gene: 10.

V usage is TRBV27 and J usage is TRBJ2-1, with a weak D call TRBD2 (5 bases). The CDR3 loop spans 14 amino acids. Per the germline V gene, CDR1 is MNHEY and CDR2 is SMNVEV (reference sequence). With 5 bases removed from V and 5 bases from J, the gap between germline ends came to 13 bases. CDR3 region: CASSPITGNNEQFF. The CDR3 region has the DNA TGTGCCAGCAGTCCTATAACGGGAAACAATGAGCAGTTCTTC.

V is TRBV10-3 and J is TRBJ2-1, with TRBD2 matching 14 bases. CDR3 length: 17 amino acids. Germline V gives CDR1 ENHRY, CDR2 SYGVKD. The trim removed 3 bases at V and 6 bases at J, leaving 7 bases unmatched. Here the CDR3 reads CAISEGGTSGSSNEQFF. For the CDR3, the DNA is TGTGCCATCAGTGAAGGAGGGACTAGCGGGAGTTCCAATGAGCAGTTCTTC.

CDR3 sequence (DNA): TGTGCCAGCAGTTGGACGGGAAAAGAGACCCAGTACTTC. Amino acid sequence: CASSWTGKETQYF. The chain uses TRBV27 and TRBJ2-5; TRBD2 might be the D (5 bases). The germline V gene has CDR1 MNHEY and CDR2 SMNVEV (reference sequence). V was trimmed by 4 bases and J by 3 bases, leaving 9 bases between them. This CDR3 contains 13 residues.

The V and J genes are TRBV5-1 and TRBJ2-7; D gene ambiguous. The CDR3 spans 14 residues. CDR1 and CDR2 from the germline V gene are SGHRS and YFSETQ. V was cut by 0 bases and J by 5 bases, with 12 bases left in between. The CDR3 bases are TGCGCCAGCAGCTTGGGAGGAAGGAATGACGAGCAGTACTTC. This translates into CASSLGGRNDEQYF.

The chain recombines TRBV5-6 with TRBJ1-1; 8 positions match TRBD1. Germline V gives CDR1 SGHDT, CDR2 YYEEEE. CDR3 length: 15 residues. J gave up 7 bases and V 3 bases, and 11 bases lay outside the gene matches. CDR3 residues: CASSWGPRQGNEAFF. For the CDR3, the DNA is TGTGCCAGCAGCTGGGGTCCCCGACAGGGGAATGAAGCTTTCTTT.

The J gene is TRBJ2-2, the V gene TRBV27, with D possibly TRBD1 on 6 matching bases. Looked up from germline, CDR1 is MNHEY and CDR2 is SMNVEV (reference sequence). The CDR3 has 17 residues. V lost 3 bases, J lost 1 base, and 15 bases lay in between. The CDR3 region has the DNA TGTGCCAGCAGTTTCCACGGACAGTTCTTGAACACCGGGGAGCTGTTTTTT. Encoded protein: CASSFHGQFLNTGELFF.

The CDR3 DNA reads TGTGCCAGCTCACCAGGGACAGGGGGCCGGGGCTACACCTTC. Amino acid sequence: CASSPGTGGRGYTF. The chain uses TRBV18 and TRBJ1-2, with 12 bases matching TRBD1. CDR1 and CDR2 from the germline V gene are KGHSH and LQKENI. The ends lost 2 bases at V and 8 bases at J; junction bases unmatched: 3. This CDR3 has 14 amino acids.

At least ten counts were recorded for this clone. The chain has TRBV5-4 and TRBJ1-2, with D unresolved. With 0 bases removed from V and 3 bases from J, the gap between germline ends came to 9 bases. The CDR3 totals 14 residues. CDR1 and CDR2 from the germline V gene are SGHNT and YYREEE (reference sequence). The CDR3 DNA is TGTGCCAGCAGCTTGGCGGCGGAATACTATGGCTACACCTTC. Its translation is CASSLAAEYYGYTF.

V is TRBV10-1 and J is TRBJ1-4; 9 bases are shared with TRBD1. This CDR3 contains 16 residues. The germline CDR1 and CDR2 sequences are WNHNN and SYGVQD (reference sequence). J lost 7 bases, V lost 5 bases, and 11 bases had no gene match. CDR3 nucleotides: TGCGCCAGCAGTTGCGGTAGGGGACAGGGTAGTGAAAAACTGTTTTTT. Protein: CASSCGRGQGSEKLFF.

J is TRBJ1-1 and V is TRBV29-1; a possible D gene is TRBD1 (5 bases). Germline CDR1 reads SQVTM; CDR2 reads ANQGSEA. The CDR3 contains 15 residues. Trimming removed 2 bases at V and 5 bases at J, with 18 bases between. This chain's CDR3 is CSVEFRGRVKTEAFF. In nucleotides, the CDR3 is TGCAGCGTTGAATTTAGGGGCAGGGTAAAAACTGAAGCTTTCTTT.

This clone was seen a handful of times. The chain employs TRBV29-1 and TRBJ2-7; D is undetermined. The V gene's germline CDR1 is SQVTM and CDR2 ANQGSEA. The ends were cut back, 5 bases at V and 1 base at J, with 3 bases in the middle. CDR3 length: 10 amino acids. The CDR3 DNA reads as TGCAGCGTTCTTTCCTACGAGCAGTACTTC. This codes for CSVLSYEQYF.

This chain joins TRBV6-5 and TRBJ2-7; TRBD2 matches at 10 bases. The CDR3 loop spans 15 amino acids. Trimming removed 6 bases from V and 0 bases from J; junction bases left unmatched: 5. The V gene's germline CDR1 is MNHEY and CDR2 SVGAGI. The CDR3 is CASRLAGGLSYEQYF. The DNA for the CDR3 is TGTGCCAGCAGATTAGCGGGAGGCCTCTCCTACGAGCAGTACTTC.